The rows below give T cell receptor beta chains drawn from one sample of a study of blood T cell repertoires in COVID-19. Only in-frame clones appear in the TCRdb table, and some are missing; sequencing was by immunoSEQ multiplex PCR. Of fewer than 350,000 clones in the sample, roughly nine tenths were seen once. Material for sequencing was PBMCs or T cells enriched from blood (not recorded which). The source is a man between 60 and 70 years old who had recovered from COVID-19. The CDR3 runs from the conserved cysteine through the conserved F or W. D genes are given only for firm matches. The listing skips clone size in some rows; elsewhere it reads once, few, many or a size class.

D,V,size,J,CDR3,DNA
TRBD2,TRBV11-2,NA,TRBJ2-1,CASSLLPSGSNEQFF,TGTGCCAGCAGCTTATTGCCTAGCGGGAGCAATGAGCAGTTCTTC
TRBD1,TRBV7-3,NA,TRBJ2-2,CASSPRTGLSAGELFF,TGTGCCAGCAGCCCCCGGACAGGGTTAAGCGCCGGGGAGCTGTTTTTT
NA,TRBV7-9,NA,TRBJ1-2,CASSSPWGSAHYTF,TGTGCCAGCAGCTCCCCTTGGGGCAGCGCCCACTACACCTTC
TRBD1,TRBV7-2,NA,TRBJ1-2,CASSQGGGYGYTF,TGTGCCAGCAGCCAAGGGGGCGGCTATGGCTACACCTTC
NA,TRBV7-9,once,TRBJ2-2,CASSRVWQVNTGELFF,TGTGCCAGCAGCCGCGTCTGGCAGGTGAACACCGGGGAGCTGTTTTTT
NA,TRBV6-5,NA,TRBJ1-1,CANSLSRPGNTEAFF,TGTGCCAACAGTCTTTCCAGGCCAGGGAACACTGAAGCTTTCTTT
NA,TRBV19,NA,TRBJ2-5,CASSIGAGQETQYF,TGTGCCAGTAGTATAGGGGCGGGCCAAGAGACCCAGTACTTC
NA,TRBV7-8,NA,TRBJ1-4,CASRTSRGSSEKLFF,TGTGCCAGCCGAACATCAAGGGGTAGTAGTGAAAAACTGTTTTTT
TRBD1,TRBV24-1,NA,TRBJ2-5,CATSEWDRLYTLQETQYF,TGTGCCACCAGTGAATGGGACAGGCTCTATACTCTCCAAGAGACCCAGTACTTC
TRBD1,TRBV14,NA,TRBJ2-4,CASNGFRLKKQGLAKNIQYF,TGTGCCAGCAACGGGTTTCGCTTAAAAAAACAGGGGCTAGCCAAAAACATTCAGTACTTC
NA,TRBV7-3,once,TRBJ1-1,CASSLGANTEAFF,TGTGCCAGCAGCTTAGGGGCGAACACTGAAGCTTTCTTT
TRBD1,TRBV7-3,many,TRBJ1-3,CASSLGTGSGNTIYF,TGTGCCAGCAGCTTAGGGACAGGGTCCGGAAACACCATATATTTT
TRBD2,TRBV6-5,NA,TRBJ2-1,CANSGLVLNEQFF,TGTGCCAACTCTGGACTAGTCCTCAATGAGCAGTTCTTC
NA,TRBV6-5,NA,TRBJ1-2,CASSFLSEVGGAGYTF,TGTGCCAGCAGTTTCCTTTCGGAAGTGGGGGGGGCGGGCTACACCTTC
NA,TRBV5-1,NA,TRBJ1-1,CASSSTEKRNTEAFF,TGCGCCAGCAGCTCGACAGAAAAACGGAACACTGAAGCTTTCTTT
NA,TRBV27,NA,TRBJ2-1,CASRRLTYNEQFF,TGTGCCAGCCGTCGACTGACGTACAATGAGCAGTTCTTC
TRBD1,TRBV28,NA,TRBJ2-7,CASSSMLQGFVDEQYF,TGTGCCAGCAGTTCGATGTTACAGGGGTTCGTCGACGAGCAGTACTTC
TRBD1,TRBV7-9,NA,TRBJ1-1,CASSRTGGTEAFF,TGTGCCAGCAGCAGAACAGGGGGCACTGAAGCTTTCTTT
NA,TRBV11-3,NA,TRBJ2-7,CASSFDFKGQGKIFYEQYF,TGTGCCAGCAGCTTCGACTTTAAGGGGCAGGGGAAAATCTTTTACGAGCAGTACTTC
TRBD2,TRBV7-2,once,TRBJ2-1,CASRPPGLAGVGEQFF,TGTGCCAGCAGACCTCCGGGACTAGCGGGAGTGGGTGAGCAGTTCTTC
NA,TRBV7-6,NA,TRBJ1-4,CASSSQGGYEKLFF,TGTGCCAGCAGCTCCCAAGGGGGTTATGAAAAACTGTTTTTT
NA,TRBV11-2,NA,TRBJ2-5,CASSQVRRQETQYF,TGTGCCAGCAGCCAGGTCAGGCGCCAAGAGACCCAGTACTTC
TRBD1,TRBV19,NA,TRBJ2-2,CASSRDDRVSTGELFF,TGTGCCAGTAGTAGAGATGACAGGGTTTCCACCGGGGAGCTGTTTTTT
TRBD1,TRBV9,few,TRBJ1-1,CASSPRTGNHRAFF,TGTGCCAGCAGCCCACGGACAGGGAATCATCGTGCTTTCTTT